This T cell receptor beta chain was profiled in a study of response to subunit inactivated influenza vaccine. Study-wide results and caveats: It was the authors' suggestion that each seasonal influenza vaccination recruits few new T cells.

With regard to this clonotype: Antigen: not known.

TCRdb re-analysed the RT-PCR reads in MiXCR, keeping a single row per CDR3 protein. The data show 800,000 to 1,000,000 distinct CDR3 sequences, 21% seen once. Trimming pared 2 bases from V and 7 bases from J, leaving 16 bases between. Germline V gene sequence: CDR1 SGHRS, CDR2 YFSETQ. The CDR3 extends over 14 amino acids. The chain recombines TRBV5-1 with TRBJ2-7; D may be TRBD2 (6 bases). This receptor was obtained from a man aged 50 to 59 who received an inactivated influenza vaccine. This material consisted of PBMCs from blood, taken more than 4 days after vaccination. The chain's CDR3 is CASSLDPQSGEQYF. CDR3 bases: TGCGCCAGCAGCTTAGACCCCCAAAGCGGGGAGCAGTACTTC. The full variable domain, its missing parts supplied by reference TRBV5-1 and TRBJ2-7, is KAGVTQTPRYLIKTRGQQVTLSCSPISGHRSVSWYQQTPGQGLQFLFEYFSETQRNKGNFPGRFSGRQFSNSRSEMNVSTLELGDSALYLCASSLDPQSGEQYFGPGTRLTVT.